The source of this T cell receptor (beta chain) is a study of T-cell reconstitution after alpha-beta-depleted transplantation in children. Study-wide results and limits: In patients about two months after transplant, alpha-beta T cells reportedly arose from several hundred expanded graft clones. From newly produced T cells came most of the T-cell counts and diversity one year after transplant. The high TCRbeta diversity at day 60 in some patients came from surviving recipient T cells and thymic progenitors.

This CDR3 spans 15 amino acids. Losses at the gene ends were 6 bases for V and 5 bases for J; bases not matched to a gene: 7. Library preparation (for TCRbeta) was performed with unique molecular identifiers. TCRdb called the PCR reads again in MiXCR, with one record for every CDR3 protein. The repertoire holds hundreds of thousands of distinct CDR3 sequences, with roughly 9.1% as singletons. Remarks on this clonotype: Antigen: not known.

The chain couples TRBV12-3 or TRBV12-4 to TRBJ1-5; 10 nucleotides align to TRBD1. The source material was PBMCs, sampled before TCRalphabeta/CD19-depleted stem cell transplant. The receptor comes from a boy under three years old with acute myeloid leukemia, due to receive a stem cell transplant. The CDR3 bases are TGTGCCAGCAGCCCGGACAGGGGGAGGGATCAGCCCCAGCATTTT. The encoded protein is CASSPDRGRDQPQHF.